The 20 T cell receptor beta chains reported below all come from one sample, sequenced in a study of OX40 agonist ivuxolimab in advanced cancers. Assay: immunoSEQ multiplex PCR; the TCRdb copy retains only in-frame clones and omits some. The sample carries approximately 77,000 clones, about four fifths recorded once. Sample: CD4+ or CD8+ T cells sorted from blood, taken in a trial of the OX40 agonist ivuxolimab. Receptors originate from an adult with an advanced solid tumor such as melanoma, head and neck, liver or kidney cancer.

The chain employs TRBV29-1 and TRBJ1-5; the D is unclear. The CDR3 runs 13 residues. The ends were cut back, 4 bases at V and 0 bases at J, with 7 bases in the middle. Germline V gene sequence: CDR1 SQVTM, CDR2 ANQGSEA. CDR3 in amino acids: CSVVWGSNQPQHF. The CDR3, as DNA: TGCAGCGTTGTTTGGGGTAGCAATCAGCCCCAGCATTTT.

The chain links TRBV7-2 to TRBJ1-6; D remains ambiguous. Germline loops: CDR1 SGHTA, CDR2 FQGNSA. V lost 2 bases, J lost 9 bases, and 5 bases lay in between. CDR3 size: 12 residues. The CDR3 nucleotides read TGTGCCAGCAGCTTATCGACTTCACCCCTCCACTTT. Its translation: CASSLSTSPLHF. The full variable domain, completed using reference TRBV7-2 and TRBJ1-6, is GAGVSQSPSNKVTEKGKDVELRCDPISGHTALYWYRQSLGQGLEFLIYFQGNSAPDKSGLPSDRFSAERTGGSVSTLTIQRTQQEDSAVYLCASSLSTSPLHFGNGTRLTVT.

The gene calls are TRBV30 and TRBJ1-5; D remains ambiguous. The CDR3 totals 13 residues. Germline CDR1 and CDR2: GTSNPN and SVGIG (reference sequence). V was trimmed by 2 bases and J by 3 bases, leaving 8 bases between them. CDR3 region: CAWSMAINQPQHF. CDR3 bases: TGTGCCTGGAGTATGGCAATCAATCAGCCCCAGCATTTT.

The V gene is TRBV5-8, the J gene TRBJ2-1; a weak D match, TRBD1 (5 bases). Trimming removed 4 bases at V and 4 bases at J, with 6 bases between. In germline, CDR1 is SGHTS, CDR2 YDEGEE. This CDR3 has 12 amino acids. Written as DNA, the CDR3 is TGTGCCAGCAGCGGGGCATACAATGAGCAGTTCTTC. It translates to CASSGAYNEQFF.

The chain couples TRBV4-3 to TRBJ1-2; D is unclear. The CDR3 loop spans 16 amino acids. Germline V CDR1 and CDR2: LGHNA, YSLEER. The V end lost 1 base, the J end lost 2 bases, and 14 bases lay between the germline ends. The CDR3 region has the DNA TGCGCCAGCAGCCAAGCTCTAGGAGCACGGAACTATGGCTACACCTTC. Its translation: CASSQALGARNYGYTF.

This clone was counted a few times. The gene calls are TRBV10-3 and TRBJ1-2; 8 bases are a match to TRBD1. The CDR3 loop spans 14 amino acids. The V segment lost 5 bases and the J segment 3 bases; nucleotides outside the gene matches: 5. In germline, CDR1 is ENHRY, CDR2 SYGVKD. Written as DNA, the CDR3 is TGTGCCATCAGTCCGGGGACAGGAGACTATGGCTACACCTTC. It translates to CAISPGTGDYGYTF.

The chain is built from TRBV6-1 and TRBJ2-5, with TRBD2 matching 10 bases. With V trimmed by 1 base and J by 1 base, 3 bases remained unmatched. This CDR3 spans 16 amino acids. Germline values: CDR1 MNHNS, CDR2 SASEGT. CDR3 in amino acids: CASSEERGGLQETQYF. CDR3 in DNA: TGTGCCAGCAGTGAAGAGCGGGGGGGCCTCCAAGAGACCCAGTACTTC.

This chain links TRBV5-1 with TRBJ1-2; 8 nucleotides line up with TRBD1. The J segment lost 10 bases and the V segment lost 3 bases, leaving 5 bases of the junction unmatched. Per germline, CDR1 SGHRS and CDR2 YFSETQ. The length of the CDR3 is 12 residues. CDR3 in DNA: TGCGCCAGCAGCTGGGGGACAGGAGACTACACCTTC. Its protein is CASSWGTGDYTF.

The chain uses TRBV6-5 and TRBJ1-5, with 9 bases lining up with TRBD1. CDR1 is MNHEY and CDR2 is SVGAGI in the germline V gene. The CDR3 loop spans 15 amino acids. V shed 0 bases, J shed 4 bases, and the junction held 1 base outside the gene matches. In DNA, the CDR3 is TGTGCCAGCAGTTACTCGACAGGGGGTAATCAGCCCCAGCATTTT. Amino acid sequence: CASSYSTGGNQPQHF.

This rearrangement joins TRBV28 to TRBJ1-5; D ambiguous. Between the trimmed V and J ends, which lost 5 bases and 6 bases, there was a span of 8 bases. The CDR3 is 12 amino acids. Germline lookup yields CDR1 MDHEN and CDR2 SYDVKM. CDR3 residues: CASSGGSQPQHF. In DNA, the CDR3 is TGTGCCAGCAGTGGAGGGAGTCAGCCCCAGCATTTT.

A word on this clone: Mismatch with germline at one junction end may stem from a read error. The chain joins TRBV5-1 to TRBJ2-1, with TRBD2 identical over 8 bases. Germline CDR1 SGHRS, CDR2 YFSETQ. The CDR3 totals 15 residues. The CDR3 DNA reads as TGCGCCAGCAGCTTGGCCCCGGGAGGGGCAAATGATCAGTTCTTC. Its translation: CASSLAPGGANDQFF.

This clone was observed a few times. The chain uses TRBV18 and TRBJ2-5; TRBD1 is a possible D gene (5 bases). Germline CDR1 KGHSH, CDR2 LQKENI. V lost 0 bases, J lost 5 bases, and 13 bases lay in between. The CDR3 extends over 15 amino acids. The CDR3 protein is CASSPPARVWETQYF. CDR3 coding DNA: TGTGCCAGCTCACCACCGGCCAGGGTGTGGGAGACCCAGTACTTC.

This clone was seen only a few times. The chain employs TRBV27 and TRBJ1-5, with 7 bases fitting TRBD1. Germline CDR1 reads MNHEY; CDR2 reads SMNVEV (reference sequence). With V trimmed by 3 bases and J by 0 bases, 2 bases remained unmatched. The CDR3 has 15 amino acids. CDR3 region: CASSFEGASNQPQHF. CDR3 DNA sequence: TGTGCCAGCAGTTTTGAGGGGGCTAGCAATCAGCCCCAGCATTTT.

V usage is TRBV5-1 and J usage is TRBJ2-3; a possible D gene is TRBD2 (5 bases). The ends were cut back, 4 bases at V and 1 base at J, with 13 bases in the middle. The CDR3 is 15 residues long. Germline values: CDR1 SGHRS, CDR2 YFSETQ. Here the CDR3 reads CASSMRADRTDTQYF. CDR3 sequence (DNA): TGCGCCAGCAGCATGAGGGCAGACCGCACAGATACGCAGTATTTT. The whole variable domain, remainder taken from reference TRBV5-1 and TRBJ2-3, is KAGVTQTPRYLIKTRGQQVTLSCSPISGHRSVSWYQQTPGQGLQFLFEYFSETQRNKGNFPGRFSGRQFSNSRSEMNVSTLELGDSALYLCASSMRADRTDTQYFGPGTRLTVL.

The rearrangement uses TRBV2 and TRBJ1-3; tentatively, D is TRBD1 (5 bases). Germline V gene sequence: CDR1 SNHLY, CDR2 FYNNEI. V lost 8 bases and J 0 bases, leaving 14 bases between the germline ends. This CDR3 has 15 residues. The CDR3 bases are TGTGCCAGCTGGGAGGGGCCCGTCTCTGGAAACACCATATATTTT. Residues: CASWEGPVSGNTIYF.

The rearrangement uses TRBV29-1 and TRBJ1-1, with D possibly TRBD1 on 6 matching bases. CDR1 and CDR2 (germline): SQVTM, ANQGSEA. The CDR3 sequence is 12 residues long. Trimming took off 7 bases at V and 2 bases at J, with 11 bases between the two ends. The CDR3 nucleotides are TGCAGCGGCGGACAGTTTAACACTGAAGCTTTCTTT. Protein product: CSGGQFNTEAFF.

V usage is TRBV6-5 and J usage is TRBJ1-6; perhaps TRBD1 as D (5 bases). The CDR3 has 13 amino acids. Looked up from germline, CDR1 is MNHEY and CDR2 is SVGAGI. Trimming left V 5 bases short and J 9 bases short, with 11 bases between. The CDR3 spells CASSNIGASPLHF. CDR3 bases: TGTGCCAGCAGTAACATTGGGGCTTCACCCCTCCACTTT.

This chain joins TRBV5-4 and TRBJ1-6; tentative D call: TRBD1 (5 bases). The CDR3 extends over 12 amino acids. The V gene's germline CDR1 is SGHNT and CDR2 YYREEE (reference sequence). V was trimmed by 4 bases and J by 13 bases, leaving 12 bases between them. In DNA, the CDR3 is TGTGCCAGCAGCGTAGACAGTTCCCCCCTCCACTTT. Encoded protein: CASSVDSSPLHF.

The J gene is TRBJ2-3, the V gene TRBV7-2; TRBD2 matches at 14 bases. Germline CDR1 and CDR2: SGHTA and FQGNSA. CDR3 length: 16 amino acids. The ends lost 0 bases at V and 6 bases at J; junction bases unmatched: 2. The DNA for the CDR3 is TGTGCCAGCAGCTTAGCAGGGACTAGCGGGAGCGATACGCAGTATTTT. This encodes CASSLAGTSGSDTQYF.

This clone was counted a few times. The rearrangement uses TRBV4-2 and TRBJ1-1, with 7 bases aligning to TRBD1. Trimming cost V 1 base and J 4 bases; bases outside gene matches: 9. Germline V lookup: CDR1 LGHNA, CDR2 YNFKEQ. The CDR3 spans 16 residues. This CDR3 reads CASSQALGQVITEAFF. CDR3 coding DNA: TGTGCCAGCAGCCAAGCACTAGGACAGGTAATCACTGAAGCTTTCTTT.